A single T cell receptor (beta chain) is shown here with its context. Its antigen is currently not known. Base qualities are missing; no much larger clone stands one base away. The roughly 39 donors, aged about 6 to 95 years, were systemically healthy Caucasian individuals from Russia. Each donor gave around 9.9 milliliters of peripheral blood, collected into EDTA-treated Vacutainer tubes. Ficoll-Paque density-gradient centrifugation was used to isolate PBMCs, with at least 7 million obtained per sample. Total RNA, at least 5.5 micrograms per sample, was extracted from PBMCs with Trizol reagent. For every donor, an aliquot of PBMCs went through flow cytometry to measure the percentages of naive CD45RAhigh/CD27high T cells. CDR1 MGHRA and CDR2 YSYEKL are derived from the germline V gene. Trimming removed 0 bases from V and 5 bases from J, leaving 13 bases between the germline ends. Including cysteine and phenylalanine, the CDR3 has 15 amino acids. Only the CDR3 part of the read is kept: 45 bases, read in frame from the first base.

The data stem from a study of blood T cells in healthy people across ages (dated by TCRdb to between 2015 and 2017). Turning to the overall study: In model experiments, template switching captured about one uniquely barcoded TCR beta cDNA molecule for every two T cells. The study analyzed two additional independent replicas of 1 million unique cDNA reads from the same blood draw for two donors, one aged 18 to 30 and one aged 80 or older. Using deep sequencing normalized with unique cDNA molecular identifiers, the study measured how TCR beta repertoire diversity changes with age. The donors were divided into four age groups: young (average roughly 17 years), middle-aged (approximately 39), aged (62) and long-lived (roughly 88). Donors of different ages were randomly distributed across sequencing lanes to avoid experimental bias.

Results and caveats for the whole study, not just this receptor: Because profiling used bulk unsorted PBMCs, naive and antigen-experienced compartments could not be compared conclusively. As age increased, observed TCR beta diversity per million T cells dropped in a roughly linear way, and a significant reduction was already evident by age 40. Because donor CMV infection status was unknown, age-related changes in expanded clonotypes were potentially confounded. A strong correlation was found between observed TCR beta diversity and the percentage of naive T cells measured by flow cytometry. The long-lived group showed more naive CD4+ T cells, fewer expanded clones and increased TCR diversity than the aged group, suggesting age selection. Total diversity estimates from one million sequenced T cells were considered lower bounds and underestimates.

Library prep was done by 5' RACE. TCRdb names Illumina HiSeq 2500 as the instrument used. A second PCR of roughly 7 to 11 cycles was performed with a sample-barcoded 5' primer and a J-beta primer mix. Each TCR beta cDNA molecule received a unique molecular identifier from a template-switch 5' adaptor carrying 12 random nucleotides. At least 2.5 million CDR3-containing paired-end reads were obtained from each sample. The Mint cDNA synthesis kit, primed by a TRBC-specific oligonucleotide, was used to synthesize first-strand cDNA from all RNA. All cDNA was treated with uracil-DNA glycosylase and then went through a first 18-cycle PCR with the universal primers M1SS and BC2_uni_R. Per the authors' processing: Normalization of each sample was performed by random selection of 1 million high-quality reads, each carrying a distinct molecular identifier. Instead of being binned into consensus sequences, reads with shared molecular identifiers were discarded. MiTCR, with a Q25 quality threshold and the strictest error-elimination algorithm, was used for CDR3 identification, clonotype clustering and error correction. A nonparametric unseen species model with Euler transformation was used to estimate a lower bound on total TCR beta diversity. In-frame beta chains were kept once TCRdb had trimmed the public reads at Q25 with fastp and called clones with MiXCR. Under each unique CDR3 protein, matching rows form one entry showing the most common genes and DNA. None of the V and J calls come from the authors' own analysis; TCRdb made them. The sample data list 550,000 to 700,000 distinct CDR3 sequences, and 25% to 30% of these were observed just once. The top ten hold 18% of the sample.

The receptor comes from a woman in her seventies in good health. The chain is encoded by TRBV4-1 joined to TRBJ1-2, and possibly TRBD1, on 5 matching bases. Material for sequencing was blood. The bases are TGCGCCAGCAGCCAAGATAGGCAGGGAGGGTATGGCTACACCTTC. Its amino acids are CASSQDRQGGYGYTF.